This section outlines one T cell receptor (beta chain) sequence together with its context. The data belong to a study of blood T cell repertoires in COVID-19. On the study more broadly: Sites across the United States, Italy and Spain contributed samples from acute and convalescent COVID-19.

Germline lookup yields CDR1 SGHAT and CDR2 FQDESV (reference sequence). The CDR3 contains 14 residues. V lost 5 bases, J lost 1 base, and 3 bases stayed unmatched. Clinical histories supplied by participants themselves formed the basis of cohort assignment. In the original processing: Nucleated cell counts were estimated from reference gene primer amplification. Clones were read by immunoSEQ multiplex PCR, and TCRdb kept only the in-frame ones, dropping some. The DNA was the basis for D and trimming; V, J and clone size are from that table. The data contain hundreds of thousands of clones, approximately 86% of them singletons.

Sequencing was performed on PBMCs or T cells enriched from blood (not recorded which). The chain combines TRBV11-1 with TRBJ2-7; 9 bases are shared with TRBD1. This clonotype was obtained from a woman in her twenties or thirties who had been exposed to COVID-19. CDR3 region: CASSEDRGSYEQYF. In nucleotides, the CDR3 is TGTGCCAGCAGCGAGGACAGGGGTTCCTACGAGCAGTACTTC. Using reference TRBV11-1 and TRBJ2-7 for the parts outside the CDR3, the full variable domain is EAEVAQSPRYKITEKSQAVAFWCDPISGHATLYWYRQILGQGPELLVQFQDESVVDDSQLPKDRFSAERLKGVDSTLKIQPAELGDSAMYLCASSEDRGSYEQYFGPGTRLTVT.